The 18 T cell receptor beta chains below all came from one sample that was sequenced in a study of response to subunit inactivated influenza vaccine. TCRdb re-analysed the RT-PCR reads in MiXCR, keeping a single row per CDR3 protein. The sample has some 640,000 distinct CDR3 sequences; approximately 15% are singletons. This specimen consisted of PBMCs from blood, obtained around two weeks before vaccination. The receptors shown here come from a man aged 50-60 years who received an inactivated influenza vaccine.

This clonotype occurred many times. This rearrangement joins TRBV12-3 or TRBV12-4 to TRBJ1-6; D remains ambiguous. The CDR3 extends over 13 amino acids. Trimming shortened V by 5 bases and J by 8 bases, and 10 bases separated the two germline ends. The CDR3 region is CASSLGKDSPLHF. CDR3 nucleotides: TGTGCCAGCAGTCTAGGCAAGGATTCACCCCTCCACTTT.

This rearrangement joins TRBV7-6 to TRBJ2-3; 8 nucleotides agree with TRBD1. V lost 5 bases, J lost 2 bases, and 6 bases stayed unmatched. Germline CDR1 and CDR2: SGHVS and FNYEAQ. The CDR3 spans 15 residues. The CDR3 sequence is CASSPRDRTTDTQYF. DNA for the CDR3: TGTGCCAGCAGCCCCCGGGACAGGACCACAGATACGCAGTATTTT.

The sample holds a few counts of this clonotype. The rearrangement links TRBV11-2 to TRBJ2-3; 13 positions match TRBD2. Trimming at V came to 7 bases and at J to 8 bases, leaving 9 bases not matched to a gene. The CDR3 runs to 15 residues. Looked up from germline, CDR1 is SGHAT and CDR2 is FQNNGV. CDR3: CASTPGLAGYGTQYF. CDR3 bases: TGTGCCAGCACCCCGGGACTAGCGGGATACGGTACGCAGTATTTT.

This clonotype was seen at least ten times. The chain carries TRBV6-5 and TRBJ2-5; a weak D match, TRBD1 (5 bases). V lost 2 bases and J lost 0, with 13 bases in between. Germline V gene lookup returns CDR1 MNHEY and CDR2 SVGAGI. The CDR3 contains 16 residues. CDR3 protein: CASSYHPTDNQETQYF. The CDR3 nucleotides are TGTGCCAGCAGTTACCACCCGACGGACAACCAAGAGACCCAGTACTTC.

This rearrangement joins TRBV18 to TRBJ1-1, with 9 bases lining up with TRBD1. Losses at the gene ends were 6 bases for V and 0 bases for J; bases not matched to a gene: 11. This CDR3 is built from 17 residues. In germline, CDR1 is KGHSH, CDR2 LQKENI. The CDR3 nucleotides read TGTGCCAGCTCGCCGACACCGGGACAGGGTTTGAACACTGAAGCTTTCTTT. It translates to CASSPTPGQGLNTEAFF.

This clonotype showed up many times. The chain combines TRBV14 with TRBJ2-1; D unclear. CDR3 size: 15 residues. Trimming removed 1 base at V and 4 bases at J, with 11 bases between. The V gene's germline CDR1 is SGHDN and CDR2 FVKESK. For the CDR3, the DNA is TGTGCCAGCAGCCAAGCTGGGCAGTTTTACAATGAGCAGTTCTTC. Its protein product is CASSQAGQFYNEQFF.

V is TRBV2 and J is TRBJ1-4, with a tentative D call TRBD1 (6 bases). V was trimmed by 6 bases and J by 7 bases, leaving 15 bases between them. The V gene's germline CDR1 is SNHLY and CDR2 FYNNEI. This CDR3 comprises 14 residues. CDR3 nucleotide sequence: TGTGCCAGCAGCGACAGGCCCGCGGGTGAAAAACTGTTTTTT. Protein: CASSDRPAGEKLFF. Full variable domain (rest looked up from reference TRBV2 and TRBJ1-4): EPEVTQTPSHQVTQMGQEVILRCVPISNHLYFYWYRQILGQKVEFLVSFYNNEISEKSEIFDDQFSVERPDGSNFTLKIRSTKLEDSAMYFCASSDRPAGEKLFFGSGTQLSVL.

This clonotype has only a few counts. This rearrangement joins TRBV20-1 to TRBJ2-7; D possibly corresponds to TRBD2 (6 bases). The CDR3 runs 15 residues. V was trimmed by 2 bases and J by 4 bases, leaving 18 bases between them. CDR1 is DFQATT and CDR2 is SNEGSKA in the germline V gene (reference sequence). This CDR3 reads CSARLSRDHNYEQYF. CDR3 nucleotide sequence: TGCAGTGCTAGATTATCGCGGGATCACAATTACGAGCAGTACTTC.

The chain couples TRBV6-2 or TRBV6-3 to TRBJ2-4; 13 bases map to TRBD2. Germline trimming cut 5 bases from V and 8 bases from J; bases unmatched to any gene: 9. Germline-derived CDR1 and CDR2 are MNHEY and SVGEGT. The CDR3 totals 16 residues. DNA of the CDR3: TGTGCCAGCAGTCAGGGACTAGCGGGATTAATGGACATTCAGTACTTC. This encodes CASSQGLAGLMDIQYF.

A few counts support this clonotype. This chain joins TRBV24-1 and TRBJ1-1; no clear D gene. This CDR3 comprises 12 residues. CDR1 and CDR2 (germline): KGHDR, SFDVKD. V was trimmed by 3 bases and J by 10 bases, leaving 11 bases between them. CDR3 loop: CATSDGRDSAFF. DNA for the CDR3: TGTGCCACCAGTGATGGTCGGGATTCAGCTTTCTTT.

In this sample, this clonotype turned up many times. The chain uses TRBV5-6 and TRBJ2-3, with TRBD2 as a possible D gene (5 bases). Trimming shortened V by 2 bases and J by 2 bases, and 18 bases separated the two germline ends. The length of the CDR3 is 17 residues. Per the germline V gene, CDR1 is SGHDT and CDR2 is YYEEEE. The CDR3 nucleotides are TGTGCCAGCAGCTTTAAGGACGGAGGACTGTCCACAGATACGCAGTATTTT. The encoded protein is CASSFKDGGLSTDTQYF.

This clonotype was detected a few times. The chain joins TRBV18 to TRBJ2-1, with 11 bases matching TRBD1. Germline CDR1 and CDR2: KGHSH and LQKENI. J was trimmed by 8 bases and V by 4 bases; bases with no gene match: 4. The CDR3 covers 14 residues. CDR3 sequence: CASSHRTGGHEQFF. The CDR3 coding sequence is TGTGCCAGCTCACATCGGACAGGGGGCCATGAGCAGTTCTTC.

DNA for the CDR3: TGTGCCAGCAGCCCCCCGGGAGCTAAATCAGGCTACACCTTC. This encodes CASSPPGAKSGYTF. This chain links TRBV5-6 with TRBJ1-2; D ambiguous. V gave up 4 bases and J gave up 8 bases, with 18 bases separating them. This CDR3 region has 14 residues. Germline V gives CDR1 SGHDT, CDR2 YYEEEE.

The chain recombines TRBV11-1 with TRBJ2-7; 11 nucleotides agree with TRBD2. V shed 5 bases and J 4 bases; nucleotides not matched to a gene: 22. The germline gives CDR1 SGHAT, CDR2 FQDESV (reference sequence). CDR3 size: 20 residues. The CDR3 loop is CASSGLGTARLAGGRYEQYF. CDR3 coding DNA: TGTGCCAGCAGCGGACTTGGGACTGCCCGGCTAGCGGGAGGACGGTACGAGCAGTACTTC.

In the case of this clonotype: One base away lies a much larger clone, so this may be a sequencing read error. The chain carries TRBV30 and TRBJ2-3; no clear D. This CDR3 comprises 16 residues. Germline CDR1 is GTSNPN and CDR2 is SVGIG (reference sequence). The CDR3, as DNA: TGTGTCTGGAGTTTGGGATACCCCGGAACCGCAGATACGCAGTATTTT. It translates to CVWSLGYPGTADTQYF.

This clonotype has only a few counts. This chain connects TRBV6-1 to TRBJ2-3, with TRBD2 identical over 9 bases. Germline CDR1 is MNHNS and CDR2 is SASEGT. V gave up 4 bases and J gave up 5 bases; unmatched junction bases: 4. The CDR3 has 14 residues. CDR3 amino acids: CASSGERGEDTQYF. The CDR3, as DNA: TGTGCCAGCAGTGGAGAGCGGGGGGAAGATACGCAGTATTTT.

The chain couples TRBV4-3 to TRBJ2-3; D may be TRBD1 or TRBD2 (5 bases each). CDR3 size: 14 residues. Trimming pared 4 bases from V and 5 bases from J, leaving 13 bases between. Germline assignment: CDR1 LGHNA and CDR2 YSLEER. The CDR3 DNA is TGCGCCAGCAGCCTGCGAGGGGCCGAAGATACGCAGTATTTT. Its protein is CASSLRGAEDTQYF.

V usage is TRBV29-1 and J usage is TRBJ2-7; D perhaps matches TRBD2 (6 bases). Per germline, CDR1 SQVTM and CDR2 ANQGSEA. This CDR3 spans 12 amino acids. The CDR3 loop reads CSYKGTSYEQYF. The CDR3 DNA follows: TGCAGTTATAAGGGGACTTCCTACGAGCAGTACTTC.